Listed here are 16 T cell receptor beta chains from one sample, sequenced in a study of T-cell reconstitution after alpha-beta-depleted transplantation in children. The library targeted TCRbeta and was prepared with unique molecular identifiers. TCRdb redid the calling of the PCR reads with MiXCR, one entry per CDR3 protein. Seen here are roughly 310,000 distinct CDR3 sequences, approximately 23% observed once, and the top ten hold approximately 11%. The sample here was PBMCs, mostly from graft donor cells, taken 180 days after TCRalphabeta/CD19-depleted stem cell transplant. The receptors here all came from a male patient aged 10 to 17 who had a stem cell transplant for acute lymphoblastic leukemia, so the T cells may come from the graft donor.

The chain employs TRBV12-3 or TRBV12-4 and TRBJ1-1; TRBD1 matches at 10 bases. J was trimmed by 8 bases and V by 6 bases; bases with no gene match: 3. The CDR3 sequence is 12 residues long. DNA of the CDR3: TGTGCCAGCAGGGGGACAGGGGTAGAAGCTTTCTTT. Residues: CASRGTGVEAFF.

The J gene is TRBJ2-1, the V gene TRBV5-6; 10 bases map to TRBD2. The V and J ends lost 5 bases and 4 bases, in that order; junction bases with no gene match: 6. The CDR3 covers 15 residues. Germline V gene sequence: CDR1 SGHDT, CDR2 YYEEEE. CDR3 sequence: CASRTTSGNYNEQFF. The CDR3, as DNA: TGTGCCAGCAGGACTACTAGCGGGAATTACAATGAGCAGTTCTTC. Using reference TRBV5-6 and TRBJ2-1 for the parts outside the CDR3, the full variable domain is DAGVTQSPTHLIKTRGQQVTLRCSPKSGHDTVSWYQQALGQGPQFIFQYYEEEERQRGNFPDRFSGHQFPNYSSELNVNALLLGDSALYLCASRTTSGNYNEQFFGPGTRLTVL.

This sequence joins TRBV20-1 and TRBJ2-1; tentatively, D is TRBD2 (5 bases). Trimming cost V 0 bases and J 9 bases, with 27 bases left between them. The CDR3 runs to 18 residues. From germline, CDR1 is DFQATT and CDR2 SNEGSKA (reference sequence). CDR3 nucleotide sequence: TGCAGTGCTAGAGATCGGGCCCGTAGGCTAGGAGAGGGTCGTGAGCAGTTCTTC. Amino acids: CSARDRARRLGEGREQFF.

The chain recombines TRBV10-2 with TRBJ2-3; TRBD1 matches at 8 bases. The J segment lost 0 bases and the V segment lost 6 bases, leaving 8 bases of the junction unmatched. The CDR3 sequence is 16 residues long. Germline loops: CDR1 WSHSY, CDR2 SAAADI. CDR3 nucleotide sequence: TGCGCCAGCAGCTCCGGGACAGGCACTAGCACAGATACGCAGTATTTT. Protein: CASSSGTGTSTDTQYF.

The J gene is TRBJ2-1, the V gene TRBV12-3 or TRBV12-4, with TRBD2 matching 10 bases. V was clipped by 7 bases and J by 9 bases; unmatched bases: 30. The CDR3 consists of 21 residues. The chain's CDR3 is CASTSVGGSGTSEKTRSEQFF. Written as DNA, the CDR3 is TGTGCCAGCACTTCCGTCGGGGGTTCAGGGACTAGCGAGAAAACGAGGAGTGAGCAGTTCTTC.

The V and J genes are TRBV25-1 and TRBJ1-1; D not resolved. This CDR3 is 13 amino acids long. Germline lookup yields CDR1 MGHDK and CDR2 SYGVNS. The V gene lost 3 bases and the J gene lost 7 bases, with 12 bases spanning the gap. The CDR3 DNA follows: TGTGCCAGCAGTGACGTCCTCGACGGTGAAGCTTTCTTT. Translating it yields CASSDVLDGEAFF.

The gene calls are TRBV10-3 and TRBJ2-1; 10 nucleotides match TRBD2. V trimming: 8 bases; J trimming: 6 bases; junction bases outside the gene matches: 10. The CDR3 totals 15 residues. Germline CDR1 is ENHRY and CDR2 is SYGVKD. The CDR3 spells CAIGTLAGVANEQFF. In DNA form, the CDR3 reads TGTGCCATCGGAACTCTAGCGGGAGTCGCCAATGAGCAGTTCTTC.

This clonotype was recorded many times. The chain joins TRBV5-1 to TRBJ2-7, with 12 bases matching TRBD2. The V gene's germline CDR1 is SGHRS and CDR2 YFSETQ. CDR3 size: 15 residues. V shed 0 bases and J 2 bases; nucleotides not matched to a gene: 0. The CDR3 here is CASSLGLAGAYEQYF. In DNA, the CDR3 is TGCGCCAGCAGCTTGGGACTAGCGGGAGCCTACGAGCAGTACTTC.

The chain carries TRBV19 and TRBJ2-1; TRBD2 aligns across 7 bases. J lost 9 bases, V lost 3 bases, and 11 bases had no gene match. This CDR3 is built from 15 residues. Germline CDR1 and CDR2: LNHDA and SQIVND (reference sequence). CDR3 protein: CASSIPGRSGFEQFF. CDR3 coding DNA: TGTGCCAGTAGTATCCCCGGGAGGTCCGGGTTTGAGCAGTTCTTC.

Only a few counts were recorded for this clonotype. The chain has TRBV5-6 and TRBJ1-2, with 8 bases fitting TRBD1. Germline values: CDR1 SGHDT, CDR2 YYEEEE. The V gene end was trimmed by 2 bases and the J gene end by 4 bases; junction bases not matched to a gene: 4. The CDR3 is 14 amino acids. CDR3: CASSFGQGAYGYTF. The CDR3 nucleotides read TGTGCCAGCAGCTTCGGGCAGGGGGCCTATGGCTACACCTTC.

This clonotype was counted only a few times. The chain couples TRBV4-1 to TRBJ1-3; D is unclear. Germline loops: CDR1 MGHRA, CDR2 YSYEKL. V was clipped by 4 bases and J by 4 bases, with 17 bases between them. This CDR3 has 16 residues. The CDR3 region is CASSRTRVLAGNTIYF. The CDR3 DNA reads TGCGCCAGCAGCCGAACACGCGTTCTTGCGGGAAACACCATATATTTT.

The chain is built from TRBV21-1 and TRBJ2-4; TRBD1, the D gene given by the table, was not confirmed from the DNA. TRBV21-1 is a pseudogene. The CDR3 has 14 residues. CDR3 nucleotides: TGTGCCAGCAGCAGGACAGGGTCCAAAAACATTCAGTACTTC. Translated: CASSRTGSKNIQYF.

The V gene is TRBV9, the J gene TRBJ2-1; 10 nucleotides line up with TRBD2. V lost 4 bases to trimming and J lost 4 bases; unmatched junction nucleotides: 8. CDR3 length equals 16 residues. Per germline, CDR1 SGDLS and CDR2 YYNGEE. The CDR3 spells CASSPPLAGVYNEQFF. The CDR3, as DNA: TGTGCCAGCAGCCCACCTCTAGCGGGAGTGTACAATGAGCAGTTCTTC. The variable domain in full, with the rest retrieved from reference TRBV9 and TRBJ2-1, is DSGVTQTPKHLITATGQRVTLRCSPRSGDLSVYWYQQSLDQGLQFLIQYYNGEERAKGNILERFSAQQFPDLHSELNLSSLELGDSALYFCASSPPLAGVYNEQFFGPGTRLTVL.

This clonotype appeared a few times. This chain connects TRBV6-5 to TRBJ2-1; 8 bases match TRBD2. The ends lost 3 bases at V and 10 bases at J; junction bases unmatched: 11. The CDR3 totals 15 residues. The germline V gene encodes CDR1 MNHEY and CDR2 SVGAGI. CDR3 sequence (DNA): TGTGCCAGCAGTTATTCCTCGGGGGGGCTACGGGAGCAGTTCTTC. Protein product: CASSYSSGGLREQFF.

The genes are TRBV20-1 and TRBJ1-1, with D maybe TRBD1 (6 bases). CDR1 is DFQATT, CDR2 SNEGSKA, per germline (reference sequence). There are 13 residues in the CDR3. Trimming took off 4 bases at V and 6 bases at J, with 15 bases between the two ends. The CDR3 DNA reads TGCAGTGCTATAACAGGGCCCAGGGCTGAAGCTTTCTTT. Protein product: CSAITGPRAEAFF.

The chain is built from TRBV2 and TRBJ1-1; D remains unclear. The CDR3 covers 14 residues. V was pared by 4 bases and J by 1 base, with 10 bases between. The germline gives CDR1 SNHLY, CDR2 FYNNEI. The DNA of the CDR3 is TGTGCCAGCAGTGTGCGGCAGTCGAACACTGAAGCTTTCTTT. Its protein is CASSVRQSNTEAFF.